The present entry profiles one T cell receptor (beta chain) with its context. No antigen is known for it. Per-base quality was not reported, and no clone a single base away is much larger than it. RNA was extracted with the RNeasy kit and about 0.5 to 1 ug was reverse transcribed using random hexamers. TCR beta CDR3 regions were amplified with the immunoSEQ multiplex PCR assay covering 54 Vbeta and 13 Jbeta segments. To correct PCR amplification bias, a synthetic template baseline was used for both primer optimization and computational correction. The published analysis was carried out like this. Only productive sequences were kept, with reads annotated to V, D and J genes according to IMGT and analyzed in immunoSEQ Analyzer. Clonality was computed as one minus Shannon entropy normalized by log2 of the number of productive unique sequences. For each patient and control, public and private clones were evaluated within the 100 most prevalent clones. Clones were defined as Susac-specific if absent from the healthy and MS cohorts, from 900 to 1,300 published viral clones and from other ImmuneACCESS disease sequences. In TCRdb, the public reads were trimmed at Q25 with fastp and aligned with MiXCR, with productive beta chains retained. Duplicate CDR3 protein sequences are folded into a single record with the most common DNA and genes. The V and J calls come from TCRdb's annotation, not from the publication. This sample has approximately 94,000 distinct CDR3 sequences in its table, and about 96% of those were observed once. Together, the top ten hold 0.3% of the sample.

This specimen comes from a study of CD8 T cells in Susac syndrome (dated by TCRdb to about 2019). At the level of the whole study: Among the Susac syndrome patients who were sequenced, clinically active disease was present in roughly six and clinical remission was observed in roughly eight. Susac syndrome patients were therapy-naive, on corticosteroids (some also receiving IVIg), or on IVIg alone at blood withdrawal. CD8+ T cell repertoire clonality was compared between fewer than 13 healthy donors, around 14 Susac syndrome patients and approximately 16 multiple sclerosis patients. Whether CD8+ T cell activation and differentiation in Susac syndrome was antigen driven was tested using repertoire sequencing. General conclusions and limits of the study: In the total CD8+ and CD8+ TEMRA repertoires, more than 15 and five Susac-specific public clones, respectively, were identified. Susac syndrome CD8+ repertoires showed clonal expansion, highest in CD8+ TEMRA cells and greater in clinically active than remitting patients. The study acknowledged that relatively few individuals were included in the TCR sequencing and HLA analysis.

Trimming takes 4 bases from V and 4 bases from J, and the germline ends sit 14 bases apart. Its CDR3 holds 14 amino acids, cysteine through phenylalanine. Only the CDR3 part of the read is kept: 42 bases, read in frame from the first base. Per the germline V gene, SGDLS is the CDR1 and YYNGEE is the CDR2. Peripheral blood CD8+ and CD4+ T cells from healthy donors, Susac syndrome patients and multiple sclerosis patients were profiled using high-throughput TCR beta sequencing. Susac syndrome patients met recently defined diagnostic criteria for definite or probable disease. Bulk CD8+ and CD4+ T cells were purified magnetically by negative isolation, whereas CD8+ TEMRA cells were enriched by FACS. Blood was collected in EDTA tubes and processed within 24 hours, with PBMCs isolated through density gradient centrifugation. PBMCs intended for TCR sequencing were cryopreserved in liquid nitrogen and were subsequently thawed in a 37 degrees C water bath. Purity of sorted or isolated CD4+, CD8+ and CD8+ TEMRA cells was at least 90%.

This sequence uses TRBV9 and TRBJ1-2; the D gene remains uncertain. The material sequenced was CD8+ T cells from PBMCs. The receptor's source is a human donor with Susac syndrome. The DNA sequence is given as TGTGCCAGCAGCCGGGCGGCTCAGAGCTATGGCTACACCTTC. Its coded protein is CASSRAAQSYGYTF.